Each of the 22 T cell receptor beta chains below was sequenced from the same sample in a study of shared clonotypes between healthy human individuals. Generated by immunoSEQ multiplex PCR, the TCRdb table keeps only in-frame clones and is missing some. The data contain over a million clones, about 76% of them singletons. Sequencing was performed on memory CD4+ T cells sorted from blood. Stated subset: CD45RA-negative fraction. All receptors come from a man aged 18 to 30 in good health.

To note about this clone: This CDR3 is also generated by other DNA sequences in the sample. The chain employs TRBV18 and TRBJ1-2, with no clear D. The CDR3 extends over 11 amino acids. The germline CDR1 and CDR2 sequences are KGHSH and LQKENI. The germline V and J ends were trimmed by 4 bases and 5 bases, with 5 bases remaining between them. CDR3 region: CASSRDYGYTF. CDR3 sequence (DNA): TGTGCCAGCTCACGGGATTATGGCTACACCTTC.

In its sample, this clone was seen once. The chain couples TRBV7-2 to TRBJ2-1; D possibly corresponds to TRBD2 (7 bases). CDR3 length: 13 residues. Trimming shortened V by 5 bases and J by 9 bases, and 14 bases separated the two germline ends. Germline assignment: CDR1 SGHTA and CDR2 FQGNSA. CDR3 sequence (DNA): TGTGCCAGCAGCCCAAGGGGGGGAAGTGAGCAGTTCTTC. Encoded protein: CASSPRGGSEQFF.

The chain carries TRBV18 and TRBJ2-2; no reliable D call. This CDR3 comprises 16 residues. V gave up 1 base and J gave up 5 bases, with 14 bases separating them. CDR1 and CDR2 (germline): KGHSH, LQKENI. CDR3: CASSPRSLLGTGELFF. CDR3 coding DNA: TGTGCCAGCTCACCACGCTCATTATTAGGGACCGGGGAGCTGTTTTTT.

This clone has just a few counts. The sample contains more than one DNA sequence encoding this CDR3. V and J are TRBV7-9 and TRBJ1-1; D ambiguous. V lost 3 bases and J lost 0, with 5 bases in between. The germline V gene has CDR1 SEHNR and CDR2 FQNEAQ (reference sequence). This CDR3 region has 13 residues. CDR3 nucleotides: TGTGCCAGCAGCTTTGGGCTGAACACTGAAGCTTTCTTT. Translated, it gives CASSFGLNTEAFF.

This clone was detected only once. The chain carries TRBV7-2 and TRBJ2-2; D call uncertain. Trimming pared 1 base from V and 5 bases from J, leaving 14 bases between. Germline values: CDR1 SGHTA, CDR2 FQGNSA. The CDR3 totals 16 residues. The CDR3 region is CASSLVGGIGTGELFF. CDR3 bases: TGTGCCAGCAGCTTAGTAGGTGGGATCGGAACCGGGGAGCTGTTTTTT.

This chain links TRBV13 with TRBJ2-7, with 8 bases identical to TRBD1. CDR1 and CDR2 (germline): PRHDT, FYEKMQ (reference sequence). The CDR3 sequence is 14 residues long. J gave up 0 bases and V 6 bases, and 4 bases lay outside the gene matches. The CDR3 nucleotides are TGTGCCAGCAGTAGGGACAGGCTCTCCTACGAGCAGTACTTC. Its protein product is CASSRDRLSYEQYF.

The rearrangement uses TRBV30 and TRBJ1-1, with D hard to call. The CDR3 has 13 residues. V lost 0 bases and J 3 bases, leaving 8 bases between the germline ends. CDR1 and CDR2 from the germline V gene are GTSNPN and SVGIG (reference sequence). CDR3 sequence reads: CAWSVSEYTEAFF. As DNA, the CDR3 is TGTGCCTGGAGTGTCTCGGAATACACTGAAGCTTTCTTT.

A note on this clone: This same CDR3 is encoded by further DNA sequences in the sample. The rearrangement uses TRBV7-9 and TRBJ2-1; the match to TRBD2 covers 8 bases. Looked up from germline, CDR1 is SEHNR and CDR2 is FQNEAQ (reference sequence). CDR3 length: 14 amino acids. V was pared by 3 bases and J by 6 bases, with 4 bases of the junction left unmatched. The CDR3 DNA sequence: TGTGCCAGCAGCTTGGCGGGGGGCCTCAATGAGCAGTTCTTC. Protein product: CASSLAGGLNEQFF.

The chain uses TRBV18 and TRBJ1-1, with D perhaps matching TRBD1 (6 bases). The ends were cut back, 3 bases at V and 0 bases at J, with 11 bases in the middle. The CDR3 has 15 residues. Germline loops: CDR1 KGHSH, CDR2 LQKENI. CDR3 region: CASSPETGLNTEAFF. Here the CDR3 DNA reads TGTGCCAGCTCACCGGAAACAGGGCTGAACACTGAAGCTTTCTTT.

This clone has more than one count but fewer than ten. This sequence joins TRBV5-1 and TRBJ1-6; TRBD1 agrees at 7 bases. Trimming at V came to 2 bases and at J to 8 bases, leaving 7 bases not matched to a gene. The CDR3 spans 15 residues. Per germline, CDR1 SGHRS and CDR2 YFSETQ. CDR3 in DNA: TGCGCCAGCAGCTTTCAGAGCAGGGGGGATTCACCCCTCCACTTT. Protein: CASSFQSRGDSPLHF. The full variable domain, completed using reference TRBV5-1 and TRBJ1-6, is KAGVTQTPRYLIKTRGQQVTLSCSPISGHRSVSWYQQTPGQGLQFLFEYFSETQRNKGNFPGRFSGRQFSNSRSEMNVSTLELGDSALYLCASSFQSRGDSPLHFGNGTRLTVT.

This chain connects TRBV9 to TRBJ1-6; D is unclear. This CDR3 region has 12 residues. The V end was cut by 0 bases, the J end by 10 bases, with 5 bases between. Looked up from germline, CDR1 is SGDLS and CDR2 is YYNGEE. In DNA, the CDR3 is TGTGCCAGCAGCGTAGTAGGCTCACCCCTCCACTTT. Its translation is CASSVVGSPLHF.

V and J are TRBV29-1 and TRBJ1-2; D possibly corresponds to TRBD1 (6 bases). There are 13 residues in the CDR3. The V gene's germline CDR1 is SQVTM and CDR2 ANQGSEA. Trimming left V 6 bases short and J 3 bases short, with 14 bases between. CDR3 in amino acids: CSVGQQEDYGYTF. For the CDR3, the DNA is TGCAGCGTAGGACAGCAGGAGGACTATGGCTACACCTTC.

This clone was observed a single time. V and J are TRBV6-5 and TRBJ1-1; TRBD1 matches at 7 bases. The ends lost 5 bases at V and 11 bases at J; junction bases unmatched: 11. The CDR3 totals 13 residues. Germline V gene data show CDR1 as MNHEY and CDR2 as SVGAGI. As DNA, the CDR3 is TGTGCCAGCAGTCGCGACAGGGTCGGGGAGGCTTTCTTT. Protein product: CASSRDRVGEAFF.

Here the CDR3 DNA reads TGCGCCAGCAGCGATGGGGGAGGTACTGAAGCTTTCTTT. Residues: CASSDGGGTEAFF. The chain uses TRBV10-2 and TRBJ1-1, with a weak D call TRBD1 (5 bases). CDR3 length: 13 amino acids. Trimming took off 6 bases at V and 5 bases at J, with 13 bases between the two ends. Germline V gene data show CDR1 as WSHSY and CDR2 as SAAADI.

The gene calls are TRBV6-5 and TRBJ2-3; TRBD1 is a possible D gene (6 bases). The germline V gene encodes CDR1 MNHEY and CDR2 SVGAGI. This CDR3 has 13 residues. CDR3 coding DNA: TGTGGCATCAGCAGGGGTAGAGGAGATACGCAGTATTTT. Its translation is CGISRGRGDTQYF.

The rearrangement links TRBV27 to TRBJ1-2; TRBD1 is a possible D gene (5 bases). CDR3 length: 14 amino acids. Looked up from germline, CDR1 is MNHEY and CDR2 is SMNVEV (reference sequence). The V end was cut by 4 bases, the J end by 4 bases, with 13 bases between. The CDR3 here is CASSWDALSYGYTF. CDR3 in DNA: TGTGCCAGCAGTTGGGACGCGCTGAGCTATGGCTACACCTTC.

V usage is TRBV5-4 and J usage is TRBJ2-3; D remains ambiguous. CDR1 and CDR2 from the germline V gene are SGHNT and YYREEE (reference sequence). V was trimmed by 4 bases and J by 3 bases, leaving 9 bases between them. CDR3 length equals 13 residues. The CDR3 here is CASSTLGTDTQYF. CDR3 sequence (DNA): TGTGCCAGCAGCACTTTGGGTACAGATACGCAGTATTTT.

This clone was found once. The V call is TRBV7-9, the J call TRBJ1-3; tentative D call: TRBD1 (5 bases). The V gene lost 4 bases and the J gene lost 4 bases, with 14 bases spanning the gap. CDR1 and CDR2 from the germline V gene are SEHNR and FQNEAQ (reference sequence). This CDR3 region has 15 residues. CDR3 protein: CASSSTSGLGNTIYF. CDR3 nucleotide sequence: TGTGCCAGCAGCTCAACATCAGGGTTGGGAAACACCATATATTTT.

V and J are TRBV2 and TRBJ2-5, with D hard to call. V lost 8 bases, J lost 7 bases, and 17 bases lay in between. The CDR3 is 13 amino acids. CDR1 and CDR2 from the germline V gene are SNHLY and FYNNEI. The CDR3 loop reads CASLQVPKRTQYF. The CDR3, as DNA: TGTGCCAGCTTGCAGGTTCCCAAGAGGACCCAGTACTTC.

CDR3 nucleotides: TGTGCCAGCAGCCGGGACAGCCAACCCAAAAACATTCAGTACTTC. This gives the protein CASSRDSQPKNIQYF. The chain couples TRBV7-2 to TRBJ2-4, with 7 bases fitting TRBD1. The germline CDR1 and CDR2 sequences are SGHTA and FQGNSA. The CDR3 runs 15 residues. After removal of 5 bases from V and 2 bases from J, the junction contained 6 bases not matched to a gene.

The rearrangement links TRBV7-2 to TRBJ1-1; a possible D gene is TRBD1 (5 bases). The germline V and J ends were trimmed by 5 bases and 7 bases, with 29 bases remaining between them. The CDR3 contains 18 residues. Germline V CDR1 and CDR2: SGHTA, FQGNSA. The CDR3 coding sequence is TGTGCCAGCAGCCAGGGAGGTAGGAGGGGACTTGGGGAAGGTGAAGCTTTCTTT. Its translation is CASSQGGRRGLGEGEAFF. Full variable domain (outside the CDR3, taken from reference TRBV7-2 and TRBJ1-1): GAGVSQSPSNKVTEKGKDVELRCDPISGHTALYWYRQSLGQGLEFLIYFQGNSAPDKSGLPSDRFSAERTGGSVSTLTIQRTQQEDSAVYLCASSQGGRRGLGEGEAFFGQGTRLTVV.

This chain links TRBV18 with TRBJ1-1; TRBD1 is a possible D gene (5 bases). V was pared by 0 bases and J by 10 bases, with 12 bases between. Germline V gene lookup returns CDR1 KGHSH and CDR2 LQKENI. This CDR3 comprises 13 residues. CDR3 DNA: TGTGCCAGCTCACCACCGACGGAAGGGACAGCTTTCTTT. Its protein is CASSPPTEGTAFF. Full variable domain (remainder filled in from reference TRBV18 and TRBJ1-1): NAGVMQNPRHLVRRRGQEARLRCSPMKGHSHVYWYRQLPEEGLKFMVYLQKENIIDESGMPKERFSAEFPKEGPSILRIQQVVRGDSAAYFCASSPPTEGTAFFGQGTRLTVV.